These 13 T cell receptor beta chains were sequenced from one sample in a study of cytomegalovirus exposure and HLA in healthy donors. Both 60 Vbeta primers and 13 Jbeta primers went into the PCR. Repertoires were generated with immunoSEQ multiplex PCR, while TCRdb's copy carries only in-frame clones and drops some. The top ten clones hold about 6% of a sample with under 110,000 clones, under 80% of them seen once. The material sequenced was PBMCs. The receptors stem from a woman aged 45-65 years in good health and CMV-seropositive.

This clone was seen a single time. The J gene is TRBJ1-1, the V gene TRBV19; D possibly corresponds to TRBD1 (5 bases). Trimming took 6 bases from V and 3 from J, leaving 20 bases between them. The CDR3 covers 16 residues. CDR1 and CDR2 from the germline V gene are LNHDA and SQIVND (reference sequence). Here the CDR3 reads CASRWAGPQADTEAFF. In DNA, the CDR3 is TGTGCCAGTAGGTGGGCAGGGCCACAGGCGGACACTGAAGCTTTCTTT.

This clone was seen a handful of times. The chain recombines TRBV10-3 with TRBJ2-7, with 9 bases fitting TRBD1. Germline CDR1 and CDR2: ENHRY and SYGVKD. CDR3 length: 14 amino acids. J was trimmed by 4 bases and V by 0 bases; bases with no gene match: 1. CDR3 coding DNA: TGTGCCATCAGTGAGTCGGGACAGGGTTACGAGCAGTACTTC. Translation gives CAISESGQGYEQYF.

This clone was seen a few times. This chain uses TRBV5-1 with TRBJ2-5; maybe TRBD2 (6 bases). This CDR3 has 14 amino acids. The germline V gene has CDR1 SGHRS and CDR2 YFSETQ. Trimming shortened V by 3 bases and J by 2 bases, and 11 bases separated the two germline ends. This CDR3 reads CASSSVGGQETQYF. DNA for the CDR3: TGCGCCAGCAGCTCAGTTGGGGGGCAAGAGACCCAGTACTTC.

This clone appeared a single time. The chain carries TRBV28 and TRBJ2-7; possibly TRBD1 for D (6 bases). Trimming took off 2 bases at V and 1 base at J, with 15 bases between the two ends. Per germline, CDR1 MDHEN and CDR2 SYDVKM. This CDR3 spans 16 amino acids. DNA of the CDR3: TGTGCCAGCAGTTTACCCTATGAAGGACAGTCCTACGAGCAGTACTTC. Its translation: CASSLPYEGQSYEQYF.

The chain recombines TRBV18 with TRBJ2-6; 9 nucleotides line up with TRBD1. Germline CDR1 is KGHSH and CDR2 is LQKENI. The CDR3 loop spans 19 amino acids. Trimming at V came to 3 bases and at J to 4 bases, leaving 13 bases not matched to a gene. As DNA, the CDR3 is TGTGCCAGCTCACCTAATCCGGGACAGGGAGAATCGGGGGCCAACGTCCTGACTTTC. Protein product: CASSPNPGQGESGANVLTF.

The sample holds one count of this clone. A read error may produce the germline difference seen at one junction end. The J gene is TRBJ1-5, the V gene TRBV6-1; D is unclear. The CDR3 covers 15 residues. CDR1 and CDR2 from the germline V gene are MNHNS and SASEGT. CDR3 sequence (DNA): TGTGCCAGCAGTAAAGCTACAGTTGGAAGTCAGCCCCAGCATTTT. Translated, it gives CASSKATVGSQPQHF.

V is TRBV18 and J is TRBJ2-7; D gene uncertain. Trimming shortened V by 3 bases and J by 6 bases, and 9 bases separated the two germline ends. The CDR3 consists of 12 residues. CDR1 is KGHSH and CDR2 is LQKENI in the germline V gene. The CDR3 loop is CASSPAVSEQYF. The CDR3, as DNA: TGTGCCAGCTCACCTGCGGTCTCCGAGCAGTACTTC.

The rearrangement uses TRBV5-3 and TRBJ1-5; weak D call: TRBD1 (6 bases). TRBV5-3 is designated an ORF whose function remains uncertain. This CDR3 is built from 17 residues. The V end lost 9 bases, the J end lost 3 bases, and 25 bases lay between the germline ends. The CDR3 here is CATSGGASPRHNQPQHF. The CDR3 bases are TGTGCCACCTCGGGGGGGGCGAGTCCTCGTCACAATCAGCCCCAGCATTTT.

The CDR3 region has the DNA TGTGCCAGCGGCCCCCCCGGGGGAAGGAGTGAAAAACTGTTTTTT. It encodes CASGPPGGRSEKLFF. The rearrangement uses TRBV7-2 and TRBJ1-4; the D gene is possibly TRBD1 (5 bases). The CDR3 spans 15 residues. The germline V gene encodes CDR1 SGHTA and CDR2 FQGNSA. V dropped 8 bases and J dropped 7 bases, with 20 bases sitting between them.

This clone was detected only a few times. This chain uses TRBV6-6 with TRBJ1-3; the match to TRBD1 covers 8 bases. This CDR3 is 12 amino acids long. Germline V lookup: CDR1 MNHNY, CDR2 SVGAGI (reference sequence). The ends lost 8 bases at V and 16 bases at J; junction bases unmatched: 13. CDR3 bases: TGTGCCAGCGGAACAGGGGGGGGGTCTGCCTATTTT. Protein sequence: CASGTGGGSAYF.

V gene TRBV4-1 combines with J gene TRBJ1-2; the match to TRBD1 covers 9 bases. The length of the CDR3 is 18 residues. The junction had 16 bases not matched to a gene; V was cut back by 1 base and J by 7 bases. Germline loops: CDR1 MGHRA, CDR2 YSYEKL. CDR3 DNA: TGCGCCAGCAGCCAAGTCGGGCGGGACAGGGCTATTATCACTGGCTACACCTTC. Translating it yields CASSQVGRDRAIITGYTF.

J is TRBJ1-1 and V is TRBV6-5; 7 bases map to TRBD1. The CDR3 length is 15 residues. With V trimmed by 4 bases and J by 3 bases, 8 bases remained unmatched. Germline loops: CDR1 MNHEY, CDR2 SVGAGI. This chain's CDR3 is CASSSLSGGDTEAFF. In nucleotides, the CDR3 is TGTGCCAGCAGTTCCCTGTCAGGGGGTGACACTGAAGCTTTCTTT.

The CDR3 here is CSVEWLDFGSGNTIYF. The CDR3 nucleotides read TGCAGCGTTGAATGGCTGGACTTCGGCTCTGGAAACACCATATATTTT. The V and J genes are TRBV29-1 and TRBJ1-3; no clear D gene. Germline CDR1 reads SQVTM; CDR2 reads ANQGSEA. The V end lost 2 bases, the J end lost 0 bases, and 14 bases lay between the germline ends. The CDR3 covers 16 residues.